The 20 T cell receptor beta chains reported below all come from one sample, sequenced in a study of regulatory T cells in long-lasting Graves disease. Both iRepertoire HTBI primers and Arm-PCR of CDR3 regions were used to build the TCR beta libraries. TCRdb reanalysed the multiplex PCR reads using MiXCR and keeps one entry per CDR3 protein. The profile shows a few hundred thousand distinct CDR3 sequences, around a fifth of them singletons. Time point: persistent/refractory GD, antithyroid drugs over 5 years with positive TRAb. Isolated PBMC RNA provided the starting material for the TCR library. The material sequenced was peripheral blood mononuclear cells (PBMCs), taken when the disease was refractory, from a patient treated with antithyroid drugs. The receptors were gathered from a female donor with Graves disease.

This clonotype was counted at least ten times. This rearrangement joins TRBV7-3 to TRBJ2-7; possibly TRBD2 for D (6 bases). The ends were cut back, 1 base at V and 2 bases at J, with 9 bases in the middle. CDR3 size: 14 residues. Germline values: CDR1 SGHTA, CDR2 FQGTGA. DNA for the CDR3: TGTGCCAGCAGCTTAAGCGGGACGACCTACGAGCAGTACTTC. This codes for CASSLSGTTYEQYF.

Notes on this clonotype: The CDR3 end shows no conserved phenylalanine or tryptophan, and so a read error is likely. The V and J genes are TRBV20-1 and TRBJ2-2; 10 bases agree with TRBD2. The V gene's germline CDR1 is DFQATT and CDR2 SNEGSKA (reference sequence). The CDR3 has 16 amino acids. V lost 2 bases and J lost 4; bases outside the gene matches: 7. The CDR3 loop reads CSARRAGGRSTGELFS. The CDR3 nucleotides read TGCAGTGCTAGAAGAGCGGGAGGGCGAAGCACCGGGGAGCTGTTTTCT.

This rearrangement joins TRBV9 to TRBJ2-5; TRBD2 agrees at 12 bases. Germline-derived CDR1 and CDR2 are SGDLS and YYNGEE. This CDR3 has 15 residues. The V gene end was trimmed by 6 bases and the J gene end by 3 bases; junction bases not matched to a gene: 6. The CDR3 spells CASTDRLAGEETQYF. The DNA for the CDR3 is TGTGCCAGCACCGATAGACTAGCGGGGGAAGAGACCCAGTACTTC.

This clonotype has ten or more counts. V and J are TRBV6-1 and TRBJ1-5; possible D gene TRBD1, 5 bases. The length of the CDR3 is 16 residues. Looked up from germline, CDR1 is MNHNS and CDR2 is SASEGT. The germline V and J ends were trimmed by 1 base and 1 base, with 11 bases remaining between them. The CDR3 spells CASSEVGGRSNQPQHF. Written as DNA, the CDR3 is TGTGCCAGCAGTGAAGTCGGGGGAAGGAGCAATCAGCCCCAGCATTTT.

CDR3 in amino acids: CASSLELGGDATEAFF. DNA of the CDR3: TGTGCCAGCAGCTTGGAATTGGGGGGCGATGCCACTGAAGCTTTCTTT. The rearrangement links TRBV5-5 to TRBJ1-1; D is perhaps TRBD1 (6 bases). V gave up 0 bases and J gave up 4 bases, with 16 bases separating them. Germline V CDR1 and CDR2: SGHKS, YYEKEE (reference sequence). The CDR3 runs to 16 residues.

This clonotype was detected ten times or more. The chain employs TRBV6-1 and TRBJ2-5, with TRBD2 matching 9 bases. The CDR3 covers 14 residues. CDR1 is MNHNS, CDR2 SASEGT, per germline. The J segment lost 5 bases and the V segment lost 7 bases, leaving 8 bases of the junction unmatched. CDR3 amino acids: CASMVSGGFETQYF. The DNA of the CDR3 is TGTGCCAGCATGGTCAGCGGGGGGTTTGAGACCCAGTACTTC.

As regards this clonotype: A much larger clone lies a single base off, so this may be a read error. The chain employs TRBV2 and TRBJ2-2, with TRBD1 matching over 7 bases. The CDR3 runs to 17 residues. Germline values: CDR1 SNHLY, CDR2 FYNNEI. In DNA, the CDR3 is TGTGCCAGCAATGAAGAAGGGGGACAGCTTCCCACCGGGGAGCTGTTTTTT. It encodes CASNEEGGQLPTGELFF.

This clonotype was counted at least ten times. The chain recombines TRBV6-1 with TRBJ1-1, with D perhaps matching TRBD1 (5 bases). Per germline, CDR1 MNHNS and CDR2 SASEGT. This CDR3 spans 15 amino acids. Trimming took 8 bases from V and 0 from J, leaving 16 bases between them. CDR3 sequence reads: CASVRDSLMNTEAFF. The DNA of the CDR3 is TGTGCCAGCGTCAGGGACTCCCTCATGAACACTGAAGCTTTCTTT.

V and J are TRBV3-1 and TRBJ1-1; TRBD1 agrees at 8 bases. V shed 4 bases and J 0 bases; nucleotides not matched to a gene: 7. The CDR3 has 16 residues. Germline V gene data show CDR1 as LGHDT and CDR2 as YNNKEL (reference sequence). The CDR3 DNA follows: TGTGCCAGCAGCCTGCGGACAGGGATCATGAACACTGAAGCTTTCTTT. It codes for CASSLRTGIMNTEAFF.

The rearrangement uses TRBV7-3 and TRBJ2-6; D is uncertain. Deletions cut 5 bases from V and 0 bases from J, with 11 bases between. There are 16 residues in the CDR3. The V gene's germline CDR1 is SGHTA and CDR2 FQGTGA. The CDR3 nucleotides are TGTGCCAGCAGCGTAATTGCAGTCTCTGGGGCCAACGTCCTGACTTTC. Its translation: CASSVIAVSGANVLTF.

This clonotype came up many times. V usage is TRBV28 and J usage is TRBJ1-5; D unresolved. The CDR3 is made up of 14 amino acids. Germline V lookup: CDR1 MDHEN, CDR2 SYDVKM. Between the trimmed V and J ends, which lost 4 bases and 16 bases, there was a span of 23 bases. The CDR3 reads CASSSASPGPRQHF. CDR3 nucleotide sequence: TGTGCCAGCAGTTCCGCATCCCCCGGGCCCCGTCAACATTTT.

This clonotype was detected ten times or more. V is TRBV20-1 and J is TRBJ2-7, with 11 bases identical to TRBD1. This CDR3 has 13 residues. The germline V gene has CDR1 DFQATT and CDR2 SNEGSKA (reference sequence). V lost 8 bases to trimming and J lost 5 bases; unmatched junction nucleotides: 8. The CDR3 sequence: CSPVSDRGHEQYF. The CDR3 nucleotides are TGCAGTCCCGTCTCGGACAGGGGGCACGAGCAGTACTTC.

This clonotype was counted only a few times. V usage is TRBV27 and J usage is TRBJ2-7; D remains unclear. V shed 5 bases and J shed 0 bases, with 8 bases lying between them. CDR3 length equals 13 residues. Germline lookup yields CDR1 MNHEY and CDR2 SMNVEV (reference sequence). CDR3 sequence: CASSHASSYEQYF. CDR3 nucleotide sequence: TGTGCCAGCAGTCACGCGAGCTCCTACGAGCAGTACTTC.

The chain combines TRBV20-1 with TRBJ1-6; D is undetermined. CDR3 size: 14 residues. Germline loops: CDR1 DFQATT, CDR2 SNEGSKA (reference sequence). V lost 1 base and J lost 3, with 7 bases in between. The CDR3 reads CSARAGYYNSPLHF. The CDR3 DNA is TGCAGTGCTAGAGCGGGGTACTATAATTCACCCCTCCACTTT.

The rearrangement joins TRBV27 to TRBJ2-3; 9 nucleotides match TRBD1. Germline values: CDR1 MNHEY, CDR2 SMNVEV (reference sequence). The CDR3 spans 16 residues. Trimming at V came to 6 bases and at J to 0 bases, leaving 7 bases not matched to a gene. As DNA, the CDR3 is TGTGCCAGCAGCCTCCAACAGGGGGCAAGCACAGATACGCAGTATTTT. Translated, it gives CASSLQQGASTDTQYF.

This clonotype was seen at least ten times. The V and J genes are TRBV2 and TRBJ1-4; 7 positions match TRBD1. Trimming removed 3 bases from V and 0 bases from J; junction bases left unmatched: 7. Germline CDR1 is SNHLY and CDR2 is FYNNEI. This CDR3 is built from 17 residues. For the CDR3, the DNA is TGTGCCAGCAGTGATGGTCGACAGGGACCAACTAATGAAAAACTGTTTTTT. Protein product: CASSDGRQGPTNEKLFF.

This clonotype was seen repeatedly, ten times or more. The chain joins TRBV7-9 to TRBJ2-7, with TRBD2 identical over 7 bases. The CDR3 has 14 amino acids. With V trimmed by 1 base and J by 6 bases, 6 bases remained unmatched. Germline V gives CDR1 SEHNR, CDR2 FQNEAQ (reference sequence). The chain's CDR3 is CASSLDTGGGEQYF. The DNA for the CDR3 is TGTGCCAGCAGCTTAGATACGGGAGGTGGCGAGCAGTACTTC.

This clonotype appeared many times. This rearrangement joins TRBV27 to TRBJ2-7; 10 bases are a match to TRBD2. J was trimmed by 3 bases and V by 4 bases; bases with no gene match: 3. The CDR3 covers 14 residues. CDR1 MNHEY and CDR2 SMNVEV come from the germline V gene (reference sequence). The DNA of the CDR3 is TGTGCCAGCAGTTCCGGGACTAGCGTCTACGAGCAGTACTTC. This encodes CASSSGTSVYEQYF.

The rearrangement uses TRBV11-2 and TRBJ1-5, with D possibly TRBD1 on 6 matching bases. CDR1 is SGHAT and CDR2 is FQNNGV in the germline V gene. The V end was cut by 5 bases, the J end by 5 bases, with 19 bases between. The CDR3 extends over 16 amino acids. The DNA for the CDR3 is TGTGCCAGCAGCCGGGGGGGCAGGGCGAGCGATCAGCCCCAGCATTTT. Protein product: CASSRGGRASDQPQHF.

This clonotype came up a few times. The chain has TRBV7-8 and TRBJ2-7; D not resolved. The CDR3 is 14 amino acids. CDR1 and CDR2 from the germline V gene are SGHVS and FQNEAQ. V was cut by 0 bases and J by 6 bases, with 12 bases left in between. The CDR3 protein is CASSLAESLSEQYF. In DNA, the CDR3 is TGTGCCAGCAGCTTAGCCGAGAGCCTAAGCGAGCAGTACTTC.